These T cell receptor beta chains were read from a single sample in a study of control samples from healthy donors and cancer patients. Sequenced by immunoSEQ multiplex PCR; TCRdb stores in-frame clones only, minus some. The table has about 100,000 clones, about 90% seen once. Sequencing was carried out using blood. The receptor source for this set is a woman aged 18-29 years in good health. Both conserved end residues are part of each CDR3. A D gene is named only where the DNA matches it firmly. A row's size may be missing; if present it is once, few, many or a size class.

TRBJ1-5 | NA | TRBV5-1 | NA | CASSWTPLAGGNQPQHF | TGCGCCAGCAGCTGGACACCTCTAGCGGGGGGCAATCAGCCCCAGCATTTT
TRBJ1-2 | NA | TRBV6-2/TRBV6-3 | NA | CASSYSGPVIYGYTF | TGTGCCAGCAGTTACTCGGGACCAGTGATCTATGGCTACACCTTC
TRBJ2-1 | NA | TRBV19 | NA | CASSIGSRSYNEQFF | TGTGCCAGTAGTATAGGGTCCCGGTCCTACAATGAGCAGTTCTTC
TRBJ2-3 | TRBD2 | TRBV9 | NA | CASSVGLADTDTQYF | TGTGCCAGCAGCGTAGGGCTAGCGGACACAGATACGCAGTATTTT
TRBJ2-1 | TRBD2 | TRBV27 | NA | CASSLGGTSGRVRNEQFF | TGTGCCAGCAGTTTGGGCGGGACTAGCGGGAGGGTGCGGAATGAGCAGTTCTTC
TRBJ2-7 | TRBD2 | TRBV5-3 | NA | CARSPGLAGYEQYF | TGTGCCAGAAGCCCGGGACTAGCCGGCTACGAGCAGTACTTC
TRBJ2-5 | NA | TRBV4-1 | NA | CASSQPGDRQGKTQYF | TGCGCCAGCAGCCAGCCGGGGGACCGTCAGGGAAAGACCCAGTACTTC
TRBJ1-2 | NA | TRBV29-1 | NA | CSVGPSSEEYGYTF | TGCAGCGTAGGACCCTCCTCAGAGGAATATGGCTACACCTTC
TRBJ1-4 | NA | TRBV14 | NA | CASSQDEGSLFF | TGTGCCAGCAGCCAAGATGAGGGTTCACTGTTTTTT
TRBJ1-2 | NA | TRBV28 | NA | CASSPGAPDYGYTF | TGTGCCAGCAGTCCAGGGGCCCCCGACTATGGCTACACCTTC
TRBJ2-1 | NA | TRBV18 | NA | CASSSVTTYNEQFF | TGTGCCAGCTCATCTGTTACGACCTACAATGAGCAGTTCTTC
TRBJ2-7 | NA | TRBV5-4 | NA | CASSSVADLRNEQYF | TGTGCCAGCAGCTCCGTAGCGGACCTTCGGAACGAGCAGTACTTC
TRBJ2-4 | NA | TRBV6-4 | NA | CASSDSTANIQYF | TGTGCCAGCAGTGACTCGACTGCGAACATTCAGTACTTC
TRBJ2-1 | NA | TRBV4-2 | few | CASSQGGGGEYNEQFF | TGTGCCAGCAGCCAAGGGGGAGGGGGCGAATACAATGAGCAGTTCTTC
TRBJ1-1 | NA | TRBV7-9 | NA | CASSSRQGYTEAFF | TGTGCCAGCAGCTCCCGGCAGGGCTACACTGAAGCTTTCTTT
TRBJ1-2 | NA | TRBV24-1 | NA | CATSQGNGYTF | TGTGCCACCAGTCAAGGGAATGGCTACACCTTC
TRBJ2-1 | NA | TRBV24-1 | NA | CATSDLGGSSYNEQFF | TGTGCCACCAGTGATTTGGGGGGTAGCTCCTACAATGAGCAGTTCTTC
TRBJ2-3 | NA | TRBV27 | NA | CASSLIGDGGTDTQYF | TGTGCCAGCAGTTTAATCGGGGACGGAGGCACAGATACGCAGTATTTT
TRBJ1-5 | NA | TRBV7-9 | NA | CASSLATVTNQPQHF | TGTGCCAGCAGCTTAGCTACGGTTACCAATCAGCCCCAGCATTTT
TRBJ2-1 | TRBD1 | TRBV13 | NA | CASSSDGQGVSSYNEQFF | TGTGCCAGCAGCTCCGACGGACAGGGGGTTTCCTCCTACAATGAGCAGTTCTTC
TRBJ1-1 | TRBD1 | TRBV11-3 | once | CASSGTQGSTEAFF | TGTGCCAGCAGCGGAACACAGGGGAGTACTGAAGCTTTCTTT
TRBJ1-1 | NA | TRBV10-3 | NA | CAIGEGGEAFF | TGTGCCATCGGTGAAGGAGGTGAAGCTTTCTTT
TRBJ1-6 | TRBD1 | TRBV6-5 | NA | CATGQGTENSPLHF | TGTGCCACAGGACAGGGCACGGAGAATTCACCCCTCCACTTT
TRBJ1-1 | NA | TRBV19 | NA | CASSIKGREAFF | TGTGCCAGTAGTATAAAGGGGAGAGAAGCTTTCTTT
TRBJ1-5 | NA | TRBV3-1/TRBV3-2 | once | CASSRNSNQPQHF | TGTGCCAGCAGCCGAAACAGCAATCAGCCCCAGCATTTT
TRBJ2-4 | NA | TRBV5-1 | NA | CASSLEVASNIQYF | TGCGCCAGCAGCTTGGAGGTGGCCTCCAACATTCAGTACTTC
TRBJ2-2 | NA | TRBV18 | NA | CASSLNSISSGELFF | TGTGCCAGCTCACTAAACTCTATTTCGTCCGGGGAGCTGTTTTTT
TRBJ2-7 | NA | TRBV5-6 | NA | CASSFGAGNYEQYF | TGTGCCAGCAGCTTCGGTGCGGGAAACTACGAGCAGTACTTC